The source of this T cell receptor (beta chain) is a study of blood T cell repertoires in COVID-19. Method: immunoSEQ multiplex PCR; TCRdb's copy keeps in-frame clones and lacks some. Of 300,000 to 350,000 clones listed, about 90% are singletons. CDR1 is SEHNR and CDR2 is FQNEAQ in the germline V gene (reference sequence). The length of the CDR3 is 18 residues. V gave up 1 base and J gave up 3 bases; unmatched junction bases: 6. The receptor was derived from a woman under 40 who had been exposed to COVID-19. J is TRBJ2-7 and V is TRBV7-9; 16 nucleotides match TRBD2. The sequencing input was PBMCs or T cells enriched from blood (not recorded which). The chain's CDR3 is CASSLVGLAGGPLYEQYF. In DNA, the CDR3 is TGTGCCAGCAGCTTAGTGGGACTAGCGGGAGGGCCTCTCTACGAGCAGTACTTC.